This TCR beta chain was documented in a study of identical twins. Study results and caveats: The authors drew conclusions from cross-sectional statistical analysis rather than following the same donors.

Donors uniformly comprised healthy Caucasians. TCRdb reprocessed the 5' RACE reads via MiXCR and lists one record per CDR3 protein. The data contain more than 200,000 distinct CDR3 sequences, around a tenth of them singletons. Only a few counts were recorded for this clonotype. Its specificity is not known. The CDR3 covers 14 residues. Germline lookup yields CDR1 DFQATT and CDR2 SNEGSKA (reference sequence). V was shortened by 3 bases and J by 5 bases, with 16 bases between the two germline ends. The sample consisted of memory (CD45RO+) T cells sorted from blood. This chain uses TRBV20-1 with TRBJ2-5; D uncertain. The source is a woman younger than 35 in good health. CDR3 residues: CSARGLHGRETQYF. CDR3 bases: TGCAGTGCTAGGGGGTTGCACGGGCGCGAGACCCAGTACTTC.